This TCR beta chain was captured in a study of identical twins. Template switching added a universal primer site, and cDNA bore unique molecular identifiers. TCRdb ran MiXCR on the 5' RACE reads and lists one entry per CDR3 protein. The sample carries 450,000 or so distinct CDR3 sequences, 14% recorded once. CDR3 length: 17 amino acids. The V gene end was trimmed by 3 bases and the J gene end by 2 bases; junction bases not matched to a gene: 7. Germline CDR1 SGHRS, CDR2 YFSETQ. This clonotype showed up just a few times. This sample also belongs to another study, concerning yellow fever vaccine responses in identical twins.

The material sequenced was CD4+ T cells sorted from blood. This receptor was taken from a woman between 18 and 30 years old in good health. The gene calls are TRBV5-1 and TRBJ2-1; 11 bases match TRBD2. In nucleotides, the CDR3 is TGCGCCAGCAGCTCTTTAAAACTAGCGGGGGCCTACAATGAGCAGTTCTTC. Its protein is CASSSLKLAGAYNEQFF.